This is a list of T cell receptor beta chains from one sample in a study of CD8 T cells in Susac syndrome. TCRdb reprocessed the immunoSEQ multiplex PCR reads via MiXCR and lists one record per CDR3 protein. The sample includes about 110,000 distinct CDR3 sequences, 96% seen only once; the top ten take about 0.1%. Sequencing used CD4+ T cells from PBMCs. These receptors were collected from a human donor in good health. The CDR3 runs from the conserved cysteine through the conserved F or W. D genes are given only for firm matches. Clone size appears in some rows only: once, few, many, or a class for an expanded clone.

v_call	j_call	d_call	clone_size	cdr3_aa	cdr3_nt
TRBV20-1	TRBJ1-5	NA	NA	CSANDAAYSNQPQHF	TGCAGTGCTAATGACGCGGCCTATAGCAATCAGCCCCAGCATTTT
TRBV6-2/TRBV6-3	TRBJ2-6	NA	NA	CASSYVGGLGANVLTF	TGTGCCAGCAGTTACGTGGGCGGGCTCGGGGCCAACGTCCTGACTTTC
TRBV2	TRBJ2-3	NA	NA	CASSNEGLLTDTQYF	TGTGCCAGCAGTAACGAAGGATTACTCACAGATACGCAGTATTTT
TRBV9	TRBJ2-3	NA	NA	CASSVVSATDTQYF	TGTGCCAGCAGCGTAGTCTCAGCGACAGATACGCAGTATTTT
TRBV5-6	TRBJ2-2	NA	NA	CASSTVTGELFF	TGTGCCAGCAGTACTGTCACCGGGGAGCTGTTTTTT
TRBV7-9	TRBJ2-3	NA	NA	CASSPNFLSTDTQYF	TGTGCCAGCAGCCCAAACTTCCTAAGCACAGATACGCAGTATTTT
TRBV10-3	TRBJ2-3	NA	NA	CAISERTDTQYF	TGTGCCATCAGTGAGCGCACAGATACGCAGTATTTT
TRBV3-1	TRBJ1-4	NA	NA	CATRGLEKLFF	TGTGCCACCCGAGGGCTTGAAAAACTGTTTTTT
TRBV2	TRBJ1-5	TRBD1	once	CASRLDRAHQPQHF	TGTGCCAGCAGATTGGACAGGGCTCATCAGCCCCAGCATTTT
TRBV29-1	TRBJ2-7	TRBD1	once	CSGGQGSAYEQYF	TGCAGCGGAGGACAGGGAAGTGCCTACGAGCAGTACTTC
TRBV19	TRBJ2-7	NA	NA	CASSNSGNYYGDEQYF	TGTGCCAGTAGTAATTCAGGGAATTACTATGGGGACGAGCAGTACTTC
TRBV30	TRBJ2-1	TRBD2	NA	CAWTAGTKSNEQFF	TGTGCCTGGACTGCCGGGACTAAGAGCAATGAGCAGTTCTTC
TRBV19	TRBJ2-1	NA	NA	CASSIGPAYLRGGYNEQFF	TGTGCCAGTAGTATAGGCCCAGCGTACCTCAGGGGCGGCTACAATGAGCAGTTCTTC
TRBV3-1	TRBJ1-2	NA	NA	CASSQDTNYGYTF	TGTGCCAGCAGCCAGGATACTAACTATGGCTACACCTTC
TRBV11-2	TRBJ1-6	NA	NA	CASSSGRGGSPLHF	TGTGCCAGCAGCTCGGGACGGGGGGGATCACCCCTCCACTTT
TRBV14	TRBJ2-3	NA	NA	CASSQGWGITDTQYF	TGTGCCAGCAGCCAAGGCTGGGGTATCACAGATACGCAGTATTTT
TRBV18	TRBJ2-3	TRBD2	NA	CASSPLPSSGSADTQYF	TGTGCCAGCTCACCACTCCCTTCTAGCGGGAGCGCAGATACGCAGTATTTT
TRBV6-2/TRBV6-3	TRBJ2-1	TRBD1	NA	CASSGRQGNEQFF	TGTGCCAGCAGTGGCCGACAGGGCAATGAGCAGTTCTTC
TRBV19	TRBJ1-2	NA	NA	CASSPDINYGYTF	TGTGCCAGTAGCCCTGACATTAACTATGGCTACACCTTC
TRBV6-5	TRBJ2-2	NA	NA	CASSPFGLGTGELFF	TGTGCCAGCAGCCCCTTCGGGCTTGGCACCGGGGAGCTGTTTTTT
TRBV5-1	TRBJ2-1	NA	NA	CASSLVLNNEQFF	TGCGCCAGCAGCTTGGTTTTGAACAATGAGCAGTTCTTC
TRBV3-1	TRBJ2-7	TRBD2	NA	CASSQGTSGSEQYF	TGTGCCAGCAGCCAAGGGACTAGCGGGAGCGAGCAGTACTTC
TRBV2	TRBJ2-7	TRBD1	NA	CASSPGTGYLQYF	TGTGCCAGCAGCCCCGGGACAGGGTACTTGCAGTACTTC
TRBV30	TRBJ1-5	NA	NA	CAWSGQSNQPQHF	TGTGCCTGGAGTGGACAGTCTAATCAGCCCCAGCATTTT
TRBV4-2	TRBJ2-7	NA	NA	CASSQQGAGYEQYF	TGTGCCAGCAGCCAGCAGGGAGCCGGCTACGAGCAGTACTTC
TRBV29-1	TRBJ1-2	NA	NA	CSLGGTYGYTF	TGCTCCCTTGGCGGGACCTATGGCTACACCTTC
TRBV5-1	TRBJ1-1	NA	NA	CASSLGREGMNTEAFF	TGCGCCAGCAGCTTGGGTCGGGAGGGGATGAACACTGAAGCTTTCTTT
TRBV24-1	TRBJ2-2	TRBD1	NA	CATSDSLGGTGKNTGELFF	TGTGCCACCAGTGATTCCCTAGGGGGGACAGGGAAGAACACCGGGGAGCTGTTTTTT
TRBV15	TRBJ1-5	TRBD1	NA	CATSTNRGSNQPQHF	TGTGCCACCAGCACCAACAGGGGTAGCAATCAGCCCCAGCATTTT
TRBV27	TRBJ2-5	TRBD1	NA	CASRPWDRPQETQYF	TGTGCCAGCAGGCCCTGGGACAGGCCCCAAGAGACCCAGTACTTC
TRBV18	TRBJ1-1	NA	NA	CASSKEGGMNTEAFF	TGTGCCAGCTCAAAAGAGGGGGGCATGAACACTGAAGCTTTCTTT
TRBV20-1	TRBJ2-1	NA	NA	CSARAFSSYNEQFF	TGCAGTGCTAGAGCGTTCAGCTCCTACAATGAGCAGTTCTTC
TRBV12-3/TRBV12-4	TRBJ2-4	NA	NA	CASSHRAPGGNIQYF	TGTGCCAGCAGTCACAGGGCCCCCGGGGGAAACATTCAGTACTTC
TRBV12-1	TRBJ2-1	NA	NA	CASSCRLAGGYNEQFF	TGTGCCAGCAGCTGCCGACTAGCGGGAGGGTACAATGAGCAGTTCTTC
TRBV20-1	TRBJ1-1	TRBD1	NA	CSAPSTGGIMNTEAFF	TGCAGTGCCCCATCGACAGGGGGGATCATGAACACTGAAGCTTTCTTT
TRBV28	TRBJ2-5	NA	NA	CASRFSSLQYQETQYF	TGTGCCAGCAGATTTAGCAGCTTGCAGTACCAAGAGACCCAGTACTTC